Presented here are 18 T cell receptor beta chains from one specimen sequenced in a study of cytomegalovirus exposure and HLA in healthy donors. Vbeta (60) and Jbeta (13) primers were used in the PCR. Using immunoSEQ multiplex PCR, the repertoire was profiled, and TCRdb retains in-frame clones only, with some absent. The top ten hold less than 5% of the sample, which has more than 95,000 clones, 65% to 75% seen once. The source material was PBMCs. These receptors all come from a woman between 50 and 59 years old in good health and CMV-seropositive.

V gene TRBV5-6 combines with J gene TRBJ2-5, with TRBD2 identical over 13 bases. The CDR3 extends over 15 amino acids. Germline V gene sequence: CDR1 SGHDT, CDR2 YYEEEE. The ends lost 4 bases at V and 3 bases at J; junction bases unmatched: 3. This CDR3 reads CASSLLAGGKETQYF. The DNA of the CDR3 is TGTGCCAGCAGCCTACTAGCGGGGGGGAAAGAGACCCAGTACTTC.

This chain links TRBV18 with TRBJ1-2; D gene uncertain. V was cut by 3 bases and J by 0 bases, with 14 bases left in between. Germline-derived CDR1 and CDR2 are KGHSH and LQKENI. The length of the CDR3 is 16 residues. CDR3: CASSPNEQSSNYGYTF. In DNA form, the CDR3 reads TGTGCCAGCTCACCGAATGAACAGTCTTCTAACTATGGCTACACCTTC.

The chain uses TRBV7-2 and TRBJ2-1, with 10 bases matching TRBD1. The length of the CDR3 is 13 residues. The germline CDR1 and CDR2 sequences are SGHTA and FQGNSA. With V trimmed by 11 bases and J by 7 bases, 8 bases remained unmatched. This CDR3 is CAVRTGGQNEQFF. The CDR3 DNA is TGTGCCGTAAGGACAGGGGGGCAAAATGAGCAGTTCTTC.

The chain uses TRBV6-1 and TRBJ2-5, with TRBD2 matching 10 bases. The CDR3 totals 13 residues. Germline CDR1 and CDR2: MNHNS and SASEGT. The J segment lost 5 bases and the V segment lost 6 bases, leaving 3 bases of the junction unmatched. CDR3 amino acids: CASSPAGGETQYF. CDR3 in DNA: TGTGCCAGCAGCCCAGCGGGGGGGGAGACCCAGTACTTC.

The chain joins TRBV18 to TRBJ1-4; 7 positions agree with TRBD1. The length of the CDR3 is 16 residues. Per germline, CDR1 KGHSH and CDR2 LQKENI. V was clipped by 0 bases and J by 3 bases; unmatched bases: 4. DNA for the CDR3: TGTGCCAGCTCACCACCCAACAGGGGCCCTAATGAAAAACTGTTTTTT. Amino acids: CASSPPNRGPNEKLFF.

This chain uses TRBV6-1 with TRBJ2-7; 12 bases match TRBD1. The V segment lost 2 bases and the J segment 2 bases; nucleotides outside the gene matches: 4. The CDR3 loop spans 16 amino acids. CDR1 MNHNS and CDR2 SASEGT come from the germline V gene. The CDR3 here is CASSEWGQGAPYEQYF. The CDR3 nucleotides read TGTGCCAGCAGTGAATGGGGACAGGGGGCCCCCTACGAGCAGTACTTC.

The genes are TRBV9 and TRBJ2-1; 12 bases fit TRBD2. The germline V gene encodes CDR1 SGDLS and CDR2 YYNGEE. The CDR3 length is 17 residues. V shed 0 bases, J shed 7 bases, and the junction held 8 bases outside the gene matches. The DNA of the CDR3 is TGTGCCAGCAGCGTAGGCTCTAGCGGGGGGGCCGTAAATGAGCAGTTCTTC. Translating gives CASSVGSSGGAVNEQFF.

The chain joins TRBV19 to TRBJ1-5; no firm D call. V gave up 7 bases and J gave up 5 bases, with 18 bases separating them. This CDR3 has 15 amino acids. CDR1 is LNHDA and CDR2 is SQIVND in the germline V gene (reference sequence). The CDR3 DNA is TGTGCCAGTATTCCGGCGGGTCCGGTCGATCAGCCCCAGCATTTT. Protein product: CASIPAGPVDQPQHF.

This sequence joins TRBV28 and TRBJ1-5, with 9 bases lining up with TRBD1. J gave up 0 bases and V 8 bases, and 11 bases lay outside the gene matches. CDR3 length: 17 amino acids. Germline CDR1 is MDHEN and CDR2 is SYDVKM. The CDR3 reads CASRPGQGPYSNQPQHF. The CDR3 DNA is TGTGCCAGCCGTCCGGGACAGGGACCTTATAGCAATCAGCCCCAGCATTTT.

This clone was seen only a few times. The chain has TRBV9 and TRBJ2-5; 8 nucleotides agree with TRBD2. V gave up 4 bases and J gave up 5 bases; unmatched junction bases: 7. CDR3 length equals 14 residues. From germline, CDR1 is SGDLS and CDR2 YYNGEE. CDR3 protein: CASSTRGGLETQYF. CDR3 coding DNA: TGTGCCAGCAGCACCCGGGGGGGTCTGGAGACCCAGTACTTC.

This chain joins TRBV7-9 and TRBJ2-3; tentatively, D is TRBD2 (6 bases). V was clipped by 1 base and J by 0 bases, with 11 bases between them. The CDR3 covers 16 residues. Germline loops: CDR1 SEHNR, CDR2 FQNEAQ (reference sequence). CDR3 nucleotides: TGTGCCAGCAGCTTAGGACTAGACCCGAGCACAGATACGCAGTATTTT. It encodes CASSLGLDPSTDTQYF.

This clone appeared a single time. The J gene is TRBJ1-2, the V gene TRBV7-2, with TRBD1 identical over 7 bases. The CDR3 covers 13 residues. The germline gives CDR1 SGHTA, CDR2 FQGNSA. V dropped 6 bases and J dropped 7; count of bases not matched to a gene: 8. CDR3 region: CASRVTGESGYTF. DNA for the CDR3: TGTGCCAGCAGGGTAACAGGGGAGTCTGGCTACACCTTC.

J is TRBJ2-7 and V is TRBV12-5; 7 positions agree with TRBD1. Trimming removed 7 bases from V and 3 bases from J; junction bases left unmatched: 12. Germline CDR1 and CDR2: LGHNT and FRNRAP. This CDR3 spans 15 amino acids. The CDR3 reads CASAYSRQGSYEQYF. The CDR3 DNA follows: TGTGCTAGTGCTTACAGCCGACAGGGAAGCTACGAGCAGTACTTC.

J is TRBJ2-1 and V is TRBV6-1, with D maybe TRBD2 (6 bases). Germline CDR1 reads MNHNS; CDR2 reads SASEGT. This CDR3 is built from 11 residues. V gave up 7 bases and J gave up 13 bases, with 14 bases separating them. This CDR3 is CASITGTGQFF. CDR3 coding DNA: TGTGCCAGCATTACCGGGACTGGACAGTTCTTC.

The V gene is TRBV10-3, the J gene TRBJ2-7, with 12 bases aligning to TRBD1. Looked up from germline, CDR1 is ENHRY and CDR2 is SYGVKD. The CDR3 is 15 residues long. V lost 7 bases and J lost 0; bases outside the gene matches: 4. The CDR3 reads CAITPGQGASYEQYF. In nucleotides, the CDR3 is TGTGCCATCACCCCGGGACAGGGGGCCTCCTACGAGCAGTACTTC.

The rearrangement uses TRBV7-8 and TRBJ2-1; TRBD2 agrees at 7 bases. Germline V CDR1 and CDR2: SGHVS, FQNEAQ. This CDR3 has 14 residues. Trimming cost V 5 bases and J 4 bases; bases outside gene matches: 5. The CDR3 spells CASSPVSGYNEQFF. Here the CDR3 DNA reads TGTGCCAGCAGCCCCGTTAGCGGGTACAATGAGCAGTTCTTC.

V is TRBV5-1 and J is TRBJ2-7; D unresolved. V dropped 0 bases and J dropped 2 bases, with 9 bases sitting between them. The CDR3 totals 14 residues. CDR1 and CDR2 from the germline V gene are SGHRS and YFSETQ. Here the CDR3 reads CASSLVSVTYEQYF. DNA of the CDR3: TGCGCCAGCAGCTTGGTTTCCGTTACCTACGAGCAGTACTTC. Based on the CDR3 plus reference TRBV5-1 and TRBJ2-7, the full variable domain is KAGVTQTPRYLIKTRGQQVTLSCSPISGHRSVSWYQQTPGQGLQFLFEYFSETQRNKGNFPGRFSGRQFSNSRSEMNVSTLELGDSALYLCASSLVSVTYEQYFGPGTRLTVT.

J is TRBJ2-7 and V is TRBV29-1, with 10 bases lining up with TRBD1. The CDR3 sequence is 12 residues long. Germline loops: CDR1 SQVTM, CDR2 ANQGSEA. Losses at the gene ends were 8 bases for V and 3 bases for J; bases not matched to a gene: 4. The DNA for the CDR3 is TGCAGCTCTCGGACAGGGGGCTACGAGCAGTACTTC. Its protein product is CSSRTGGYEQYF.